The source of this T cell receptor (beta chain) is a study of blood T cell repertoires in COVID-19 (TCRdb year 2020). The study in broad terms: Samples from collaborators originated in the United States, Italy and Spain and spanned both the acute and convalescent phases of COVID-19. The samples were drawn from the first 160 participants of the ongoing ImmuneRACE study and from roughly 1,300 subjects provided by 6 global collaborators. Subjects who had been exposed to COVID-19, were actively infected with it, or had recovered from it provided the deeply sampled blood TCRbeta repertoires that made up the dataset. The prospective study material was composed of cDNA or gDNA derived from T cells, B-cell-depleted T cells, or PBMCs. Sample metadata almost always included a de-identified subject ID, COVID-19 status, age in years and sex. The repertoires were released in a freely available public database intended as a resource for research on the immune response to SARS-CoV-2. Where available, HLA class I and class II types were taken from metadata supplied by the sample provider and were not determined by assay-based typing. Results the study describes overall, beyond this receptor: How much clinical and demographic metadata was included differed by source and by participant, and the metadata was provided uncurated.

The immunoSEQ Assay, a bias-controlled multiplex PCR, was used to amplify TCRbeta CDR3 regions from genomic DNA. The paper's processing steps were these. The number of nucleated cells in each sample was estimated by amplification of reference gene primers within the assay. To quantify the absolute abundance of each unique TCRbeta CDR3 rearrangement, sequence reads were collapsed and filtered. For each sample, productive Simpson clonality was calculated by taking the square root of Simpson's diversity index across productive rearrangements. This immuneACCESS table, as held by TCRdb, lists in-frame sequences with V and J called but not all clones. Of the missing ones, under half trace to an unresolved V gene in checked studies; the others have no known cause. V and J calls plus clone size are reproduced from that table; the DNA served to infer D and trimming. Across this sample there are 200,000 to 250,000 clones, with approximately 81% seen only once. Jointly, the top ten make up 20% of the sample.

Note on this clone: No cognate antigen has been identified for it. Qualities for individual bases were not recorded, and no much larger clone is one base off.

Collaborating institutions collected whole blood in K2EDTA tubes following their own protocols. For TCRbeta analysis, collaborator samples were shipped as frozen whole blood, as isolated PBMCs, or as DNA extracted from either sample type. This TCR was recovered from a man aged 25-45 years with active or convalescent COVID-19. The sequencing input was peripheral blood.

The CDR3 region reads CASSPGGGSPNSPLHF. DNA sequence: TGTGCCAGCAGCCCGGGGGGGGGCAGCCCTAATTCACCCCTCCACTTT. Recombination connected TRBV5-4 to TRBJ1-6, with TRBD1 perhaps the D gene, on 6 matching bases. The V and J ends are trimmed by 4 bases and 6 bases, leaving 17 bases between them. The CDR3 runs 16 amino acids, cysteine and phenylalanine included. Left in the record is the CDR3 DNA by itself, 48 bases read in frame from the first base. From a lookup of the germline V gene (reference sequence), CDR1 and CDR2 are SGHNT and YYREEE.